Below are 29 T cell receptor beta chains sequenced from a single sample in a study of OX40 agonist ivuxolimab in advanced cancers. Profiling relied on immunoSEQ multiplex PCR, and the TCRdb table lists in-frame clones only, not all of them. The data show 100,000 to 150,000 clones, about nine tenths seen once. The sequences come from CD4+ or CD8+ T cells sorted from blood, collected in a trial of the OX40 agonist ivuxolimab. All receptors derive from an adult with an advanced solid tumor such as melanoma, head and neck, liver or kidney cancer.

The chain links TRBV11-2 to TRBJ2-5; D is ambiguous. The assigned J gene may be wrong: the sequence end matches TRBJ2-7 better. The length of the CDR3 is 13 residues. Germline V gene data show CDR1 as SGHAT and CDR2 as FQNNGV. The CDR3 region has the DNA TGTGCCAGCAGCTCACCCGTTGCCTACGAGCAGTACTTC. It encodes CASSSPVAYEQYF.

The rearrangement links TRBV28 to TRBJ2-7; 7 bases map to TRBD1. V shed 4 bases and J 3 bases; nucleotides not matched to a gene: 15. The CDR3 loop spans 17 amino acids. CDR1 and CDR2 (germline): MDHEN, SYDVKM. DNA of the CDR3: TGTGCCAGCAGTTCTTACCTCGGACAGGTCAAAATCTACGAGCAGTACTTC. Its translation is CASSSYLGQVKIYEQYF.

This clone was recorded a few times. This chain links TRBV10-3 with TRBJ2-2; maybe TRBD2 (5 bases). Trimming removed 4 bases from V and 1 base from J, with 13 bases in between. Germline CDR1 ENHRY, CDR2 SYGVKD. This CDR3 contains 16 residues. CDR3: CAISAMGAQNTGELFF. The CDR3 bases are TGTGCCATCAGTGCTATGGGAGCCCAGAACACCGGGGAGCTGTTTTTT.

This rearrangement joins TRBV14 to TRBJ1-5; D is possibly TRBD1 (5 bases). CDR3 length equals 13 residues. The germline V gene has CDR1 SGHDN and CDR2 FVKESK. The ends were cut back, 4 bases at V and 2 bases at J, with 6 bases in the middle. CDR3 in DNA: TGTGCCAGCAGCCCGGGGGGCAATCAGCCCCAGCATTTT. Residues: CASSPGGNQPQHF. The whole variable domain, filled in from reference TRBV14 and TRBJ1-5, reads EAGVTQFPSHSVIEKGQTVTLRCDPISGHDNLYWYRRVMGKEIKFLLHFVKESKQDESGMPNNRFLAERTGGTYSTLKVQPAELEDSGVYFCASSPGGNQPQHFGDGTRLSIL.

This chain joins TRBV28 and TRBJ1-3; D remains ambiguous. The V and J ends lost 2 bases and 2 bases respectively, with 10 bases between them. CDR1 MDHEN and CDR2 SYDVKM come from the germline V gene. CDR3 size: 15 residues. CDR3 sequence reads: CASSLDDPTGNTIYF. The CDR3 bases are TGTGCCAGCAGTTTAGACGACCCGACTGGAAACACCATATATTTT.

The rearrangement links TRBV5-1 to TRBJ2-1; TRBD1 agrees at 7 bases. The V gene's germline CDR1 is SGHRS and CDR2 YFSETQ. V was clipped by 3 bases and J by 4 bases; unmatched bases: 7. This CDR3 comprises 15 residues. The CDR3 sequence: CASSYRDSAYNEQFF. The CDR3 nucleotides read TGCGCCAGCAGCTACCGGGACAGCGCTTACAATGAGCAGTTCTTC.

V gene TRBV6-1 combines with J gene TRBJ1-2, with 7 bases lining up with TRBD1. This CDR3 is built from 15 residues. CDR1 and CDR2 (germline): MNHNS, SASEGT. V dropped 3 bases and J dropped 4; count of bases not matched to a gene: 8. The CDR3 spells CASSEMNRGGYGYTF. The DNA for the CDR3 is TGTGCCAGCAGTGAGATGAACAGGGGAGGCTATGGCTACACCTTC.

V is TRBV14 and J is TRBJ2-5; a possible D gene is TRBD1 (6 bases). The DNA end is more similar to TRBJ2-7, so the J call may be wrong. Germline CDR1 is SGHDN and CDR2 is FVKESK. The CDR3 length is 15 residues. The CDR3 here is CASSQDWGPAYEQYF. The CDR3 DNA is TGTGCCAGCAGCCAAGATTGGGGGCCGGCCTACGAGCAGTACTTC.

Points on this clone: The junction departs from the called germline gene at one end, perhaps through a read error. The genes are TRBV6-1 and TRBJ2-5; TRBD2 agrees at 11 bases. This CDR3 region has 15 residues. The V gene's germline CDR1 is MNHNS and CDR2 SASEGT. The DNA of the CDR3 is TGTGCCAGCTTGACCGGGACTAGCGGCCAAGAGGCCCAGTACTTC. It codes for CASLTGTSGQEAQYF.

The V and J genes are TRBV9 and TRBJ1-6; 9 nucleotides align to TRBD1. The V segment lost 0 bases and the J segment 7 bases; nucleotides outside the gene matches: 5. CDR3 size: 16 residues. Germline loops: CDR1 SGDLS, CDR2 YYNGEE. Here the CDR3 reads CASSVARDRVNSPLHF. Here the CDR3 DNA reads TGTGCCAGCAGCGTAGCCCGGGACAGGGTAAATTCACCCCTCCACTTT.

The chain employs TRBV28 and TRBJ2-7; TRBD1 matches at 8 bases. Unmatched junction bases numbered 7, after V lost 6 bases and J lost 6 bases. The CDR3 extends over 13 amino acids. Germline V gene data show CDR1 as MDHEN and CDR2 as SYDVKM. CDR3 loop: CASRPTGGAEQYF. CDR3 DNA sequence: TGTGCCAGCAGACCCACAGGGGGAGCCGAGCAGTACTTC. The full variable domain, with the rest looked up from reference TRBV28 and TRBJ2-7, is DVKVTQSSRYLVKRTGEKVFLECVQDMDHENMFWYRQDPGLGLRLIYFSYDVKMKEKGDIPEGYSVSREKKERFSLILESASTNQTSMYLCASRPTGGAEQYFGPGTRLTVT.

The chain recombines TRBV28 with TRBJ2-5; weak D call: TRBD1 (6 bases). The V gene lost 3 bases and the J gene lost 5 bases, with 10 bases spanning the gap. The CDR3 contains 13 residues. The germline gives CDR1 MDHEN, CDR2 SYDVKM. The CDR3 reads CASSFDRRETQYF. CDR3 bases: TGTGCCAGCAGTTTTGACAGGCGGGAGACCCAGTACTTC.

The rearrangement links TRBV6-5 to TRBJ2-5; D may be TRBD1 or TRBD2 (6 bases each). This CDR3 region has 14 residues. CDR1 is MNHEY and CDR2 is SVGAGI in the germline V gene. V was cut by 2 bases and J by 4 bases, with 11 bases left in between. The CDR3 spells CASSYAGHAETQYF. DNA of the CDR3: TGTGCCAGCAGTTACGCGGGACACGCAGAGACCCAGTACTTC.

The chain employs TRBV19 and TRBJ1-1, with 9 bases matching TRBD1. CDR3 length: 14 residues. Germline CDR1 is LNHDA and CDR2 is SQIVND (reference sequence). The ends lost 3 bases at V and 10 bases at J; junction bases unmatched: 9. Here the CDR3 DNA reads TGTGCCAGTAGTATCGGCGGGACAGGGTCAGGAGCTTTCTTT. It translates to CASSIGGTGSGAFF.

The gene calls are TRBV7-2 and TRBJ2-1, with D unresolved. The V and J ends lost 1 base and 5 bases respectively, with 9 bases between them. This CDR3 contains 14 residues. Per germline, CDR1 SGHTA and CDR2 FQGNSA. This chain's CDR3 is CASSLVRLNNEQFF. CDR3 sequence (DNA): TGTGCCAGCAGCTTAGTTCGGCTAAACAATGAGCAGTTCTTC.

The CDR3 region has the DNA TGTGCCAGCAGCCAAAATCAACAACTTGGCTACACCTTC. It is translated as CASSQNQQLGYTF. The rearrangement joins TRBV14 to TRBJ1-2, with unresolved D. V was pared by 2 bases and J by 7 bases, with 11 bases between. This CDR3 has 13 residues. CDR1 is SGHDN, CDR2 FVKESK, per germline.

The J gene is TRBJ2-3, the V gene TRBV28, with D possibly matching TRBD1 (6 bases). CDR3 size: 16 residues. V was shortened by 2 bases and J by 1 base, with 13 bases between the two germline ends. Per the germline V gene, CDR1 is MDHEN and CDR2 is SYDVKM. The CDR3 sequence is CASSLEPGQGTDTQYF. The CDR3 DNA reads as TGTGCCAGCAGTTTAGAACCGGGACAAGGCACAGATACGCAGTATTTT. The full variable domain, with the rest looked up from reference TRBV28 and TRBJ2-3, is DVKVTQSSRYLVKRTGEKVFLECVQDMDHENMFWYRQDPGLGLRLIYFSYDVKMKEKGDIPEGYSVSREKKERFSLILESASTNQTSMYLCASSLEPGQGTDTQYFGPGTRLTVL.

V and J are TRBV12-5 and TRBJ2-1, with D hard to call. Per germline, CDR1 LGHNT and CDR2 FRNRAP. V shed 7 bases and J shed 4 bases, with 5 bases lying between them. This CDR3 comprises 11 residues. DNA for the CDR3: TGTGCTAGTGCCGCTTACAATGAGCAGTTCTTC. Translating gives CASAAYNEQFF.

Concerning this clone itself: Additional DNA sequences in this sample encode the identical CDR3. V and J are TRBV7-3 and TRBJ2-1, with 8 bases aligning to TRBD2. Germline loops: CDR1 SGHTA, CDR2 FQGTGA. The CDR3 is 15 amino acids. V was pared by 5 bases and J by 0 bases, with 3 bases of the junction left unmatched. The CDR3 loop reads CASSTSGSSYNEQFF. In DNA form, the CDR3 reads TGTGCCAGCAGCACTAGCGGAAGCTCCTACAATGAGCAGTTCTTC.

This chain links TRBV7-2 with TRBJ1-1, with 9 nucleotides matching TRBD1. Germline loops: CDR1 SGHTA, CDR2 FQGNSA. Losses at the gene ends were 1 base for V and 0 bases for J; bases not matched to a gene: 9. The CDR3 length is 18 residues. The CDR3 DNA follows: TGTGCCAGCAGCTTAGGACCTACAGGGGGCGGAGTGAACACTGAAGCTTTCTTT. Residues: CASSLGPTGGGVNTEAFF.

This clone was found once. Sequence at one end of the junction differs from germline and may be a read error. As DNA, the CDR3 is TGTGCTAGCAGCCACGACAGGGTCGAGACCCAGTACTTC. Residues: CASSHDRVETQYF. The chain has TRBV7-7 and TRBJ2-5; the match to TRBD1 covers 7 bases. Germline V gene sequence: CDR1 SSHAT, CDR2 FNYEAQ (reference sequence). There are 13 residues in the CDR3. The full variable domain, in which reference TRBV7-7 and TRBJ2-5 provide the parts outside the CDR3, is GAGVSQSPRYKVTKRGQDVTLRCDPISSHATLYWYQQALGQGPEFLTYFNYEAQPDKSGLPSDRFSAERPEGSISTLTIQRTEQRDSAMYRCASSHDRVETQYFGPGTRLLVL.

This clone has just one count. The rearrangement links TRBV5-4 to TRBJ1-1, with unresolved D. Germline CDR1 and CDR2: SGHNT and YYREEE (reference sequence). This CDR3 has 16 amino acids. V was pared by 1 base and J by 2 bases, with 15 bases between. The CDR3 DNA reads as TGTGCCAGCAGCTTGACGGGTCGACAACTTAACACTGAAGCTTTCTTT. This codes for CASSLTGRQLNTEAFF.

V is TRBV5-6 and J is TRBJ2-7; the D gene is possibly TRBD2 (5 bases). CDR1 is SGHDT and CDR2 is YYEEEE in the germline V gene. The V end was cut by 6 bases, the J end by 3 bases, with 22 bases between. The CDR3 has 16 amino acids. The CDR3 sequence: CASNRGGRETNYEQYF. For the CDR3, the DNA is TGTGCCAGCAACCGCGGCGGCCGGGAAACTAACTACGAGCAGTACTTC.

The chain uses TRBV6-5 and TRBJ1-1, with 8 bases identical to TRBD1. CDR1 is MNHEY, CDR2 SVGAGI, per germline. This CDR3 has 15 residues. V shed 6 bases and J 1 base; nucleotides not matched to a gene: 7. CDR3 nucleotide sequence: TGTGCCAGCAGGTGGCAGGGGGCGCGGAACACTGAAGCTTTCTTT. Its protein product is CASRWQGARNTEAFF.

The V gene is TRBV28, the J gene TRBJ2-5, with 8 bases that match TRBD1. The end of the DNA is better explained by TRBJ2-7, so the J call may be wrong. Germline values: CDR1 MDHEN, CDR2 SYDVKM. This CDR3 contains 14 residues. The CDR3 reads CAGRPTGVSYEQYF. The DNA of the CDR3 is TGTGCCGGCCGACCGACAGGGGTGAGCTACGAGCAGTACTTC.

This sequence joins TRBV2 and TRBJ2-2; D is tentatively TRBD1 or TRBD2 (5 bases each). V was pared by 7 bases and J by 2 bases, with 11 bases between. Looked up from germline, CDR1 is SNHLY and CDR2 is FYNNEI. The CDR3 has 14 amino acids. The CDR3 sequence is CASNTRGNTGELFF. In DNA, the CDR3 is TGTGCCAGCAACACGAGGGGAAACACCGGGGAGCTGTTTTTT.

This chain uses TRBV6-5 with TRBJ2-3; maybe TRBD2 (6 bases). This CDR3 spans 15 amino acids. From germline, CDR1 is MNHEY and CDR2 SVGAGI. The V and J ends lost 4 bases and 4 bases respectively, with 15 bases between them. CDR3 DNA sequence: TGTGCCAGCAGTTCCCCGACTAGATCTCCAGATACGCAGTATTTT. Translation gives CASSSPTRSPDTQYF.

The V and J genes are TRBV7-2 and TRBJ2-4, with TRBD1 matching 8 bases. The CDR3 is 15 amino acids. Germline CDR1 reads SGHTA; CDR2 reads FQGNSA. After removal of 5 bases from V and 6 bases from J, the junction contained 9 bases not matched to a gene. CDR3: CASSITGTGLNIQYF. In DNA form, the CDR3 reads TGTGCCAGCAGCATAACCGGGACAGGCCTAAACATTCAGTACTTC.

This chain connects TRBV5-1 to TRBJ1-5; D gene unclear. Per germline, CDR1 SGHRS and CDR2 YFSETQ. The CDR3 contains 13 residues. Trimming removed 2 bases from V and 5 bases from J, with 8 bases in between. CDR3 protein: CASSLGGDQPQHF. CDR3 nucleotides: TGCGCCAGCAGCTTAGGAGGCGATCAGCCCCAGCATTTT.